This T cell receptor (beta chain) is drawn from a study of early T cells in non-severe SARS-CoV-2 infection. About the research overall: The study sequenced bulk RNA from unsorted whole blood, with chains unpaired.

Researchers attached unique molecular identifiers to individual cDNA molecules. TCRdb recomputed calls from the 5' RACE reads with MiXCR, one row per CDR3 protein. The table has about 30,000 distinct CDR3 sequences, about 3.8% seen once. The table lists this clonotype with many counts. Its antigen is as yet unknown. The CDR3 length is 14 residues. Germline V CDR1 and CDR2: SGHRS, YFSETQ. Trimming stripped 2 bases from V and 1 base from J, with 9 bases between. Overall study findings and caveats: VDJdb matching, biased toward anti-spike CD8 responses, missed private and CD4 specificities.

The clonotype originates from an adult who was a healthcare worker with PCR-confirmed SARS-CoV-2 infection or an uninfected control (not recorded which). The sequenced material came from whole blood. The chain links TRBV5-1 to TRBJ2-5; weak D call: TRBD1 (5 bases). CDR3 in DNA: TGCGCCAGCAGCTTAGGACACCTCCAAGAGACCCAGTACTTC. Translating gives CASSLGHLQETQYF. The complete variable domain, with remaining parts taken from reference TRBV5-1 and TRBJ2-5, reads KAGVTQTPRYLIKTRGQQVTLSCSPISGHRSVSWYQQTPGQGLQFLFEYFSETQRNKGNFPGRFSGRQFSNSRSEMNVSTLELGDSALYLCASSLGHLQETQYFGPGTRLLVL.